Presented here are 29 T cell receptor beta chains from one specimen sequenced in a study of T cell clones after liver transplantation. Data came from immunoSEQ multiplex PCR; TCRdb stores just in-frame clones and leaves some out. Of 85,000 to 130,000 clones listed, approximately 78% are singletons. The sample here was CD4+ T cells from blood, taken before liver transplant. The receptor source for this set is a human donor who received a liver transplant.

The gene calls are TRBV29-1 and TRBJ1-2, with 8 bases lining up with TRBD1. The CDR3 runs 13 residues. Per the germline V gene, CDR1 is SQVTM and CDR2 is ANQGSEA. The CDR3 loop is CIAGTGGAYGYTF. Written as DNA, the CDR3 is TGCATCGCAGGAACAGGGGGGGCCTATGGCTACACCTTC.

The rearrangement links TRBV2 to TRBJ2-2; 7 bases agree with TRBD1. V trimming: 4 bases; J trimming: 2 bases; junction bases outside the gene matches: 4. Per the germline V gene, CDR1 is SNHLY and CDR2 is FYNNEI. This CDR3 comprises 15 residues. The CDR3 loop is CASSVTGVNTGELFF. CDR3 nucleotides: TGTGCCAGCAGTGTAACAGGGGTCAACACCGGGGAGCTGTTTTTT.

This clone was seen once. The CDR3 DNA sequence: TGTGCCAGCAGCCCAAGACAGGGCCGTTTCTACAATGAGCAGTTCTTC. Residues: CASSPRQGRFYNEQFF. The chain links TRBV13 to TRBJ2-1; 7 positions match TRBD1. Per the germline V gene, CDR1 is PRHDT and CDR2 is FYEKMQ (reference sequence). The J segment lost 3 bases and the V segment lost 5 bases, leaving 10 bases of the junction unmatched. The CDR3 consists of 16 residues.

The rearrangement joins TRBV18 to TRBJ1-3, with TRBD1 matching over 7 bases. CDR1 KGHSH and CDR2 LQKENI come from the germline V gene. The V gene end was trimmed by 2 bases and the J gene end by 5 bases; junction bases not matched to a gene: 9. The CDR3 loop spans 16 amino acids. The CDR3 spells CASSPETGSTRNTIYF. The CDR3, as DNA: TGTGCCAGCTCACCAGAGACAGGGTCTACTCGAAACACCATATATTTT.

The V and J genes are TRBV9 and TRBJ2-1, with a weak D call TRBD1 (5 bases). Germline CDR1 is SGDLS and CDR2 is YYNGEE. CDR3 size: 15 residues. Trimming cost V 3 bases and J 7 bases, with 17 bases left between them. The CDR3 DNA is TGTGCCAGCAGCGGCTCTAGTGGGGCTTTGAATGAGCAGTTCTTC. Translated: CASSGSSGALNEQFF.

The rearrangement joins TRBV9 to TRBJ2-1; maybe TRBD2 (5 bases). V lost 0 bases, J lost 6 bases, and 10 bases lay in between. Germline values: CDR1 SGDLS, CDR2 YYNGEE. CDR3 length equals 14 residues. Written as DNA, the CDR3 is TGTGCCAGCAGCGTAGAGGTTAGCGCCAATGAGCAGTTCTTC. It yields the protein CASSVEVSANEQFF.

The V gene is TRBV5-1, the J gene TRBJ2-3; 11 bases are a match to TRBD1. Germline CDR1 SGHRS, CDR2 YFSETQ. CDR3 length: 17 residues. J lost 1 base, V lost 4 bases, and 8 bases had no gene match. CDR3 sequence (DNA): TGCGCCAGCAGCGTAGGACAGGGGGCTAGTGGCACAGATACGCAGTATTTT. Residues: CASSVGQGASGTDTQYF.

The chain employs TRBV13 and TRBJ2-7; D is unclear. Germline V gives CDR1 PRHDT, CDR2 FYEKMQ (reference sequence). V dropped 0 bases and J dropped 0 bases, with 6 bases sitting between them. The CDR3 has 14 amino acids. CDR3 sequence (DNA): TGTGCCAGCAGCTTAGGGAGGACCTCCTACGAGCAGTACTTC. As protein: CASSLGRTSYEQYF.

This chain's CDR3 is CATSSVQGGYGYTF. In DNA form, the CDR3 reads TGTGCCACCAGCAGCGTCCAGGGAGGCTATGGCTACACCTTC. The gene calls are TRBV15 and TRBJ1-2, with D possibly being TRBD1 (5 bases). V lost 3 bases to trimming and J lost 4 bases, with 12 bases between them. Germline V gene data show CDR1 as LNHNV and CDR2 as YYDKDF (reference sequence). The CDR3 length is 14 residues.

This chain links TRBV6-1 with TRBJ2-1, with 12 bases lining up with TRBD1. Germline assignment: CDR1 MNHNS and CDR2 SASEGT. This CDR3 region has 19 residues. Losses at the gene ends were 0 bases for V and 9 bases for J; bases not matched to a gene: 15. In DNA form, the CDR3 reads TGTGCCAGCAGTGAAGCGCTTCCACGCGGGACAGGGGGCTTGAGTGAGCAGTTCTTC. Translating it yields CASSEALPRGTGGLSEQFF.

This clone was observed a single time. The rearrangement joins TRBV7-2 to TRBJ2-7, with TRBD2 identical over 12 bases. The germline gives CDR1 SGHTA, CDR2 FQGNSA. J lost 2 bases, V lost 1 base, and 6 bases had no gene match. The CDR3 has 17 amino acids. The CDR3 here is CASSLGLLAGGAYEQYF. As DNA, the CDR3 is TGTGCCAGCAGCTTAGGGCTACTAGCGGGAGGCGCCTACGAGCAGTACTTC. The whole variable domain, remainder taken from reference TRBV7-2 and TRBJ2-7, is GAGVSQSPSNKVTEKGKDVELRCDPISGHTALYWYRQSLGQGLEFLIYFQGNSAPDKSGLPSDRFSAERTGGSVSTLTIQRTQQEDSAVYLCASSLGLLAGGAYEQYFGPGTRLTVT.

The chain combines TRBV18 with TRBJ1-1; a weak D match, TRBD1 (5 bases). The CDR3 has 14 residues. V was clipped by 6 bases and J by 1 base, with 12 bases between them. Per the germline V gene, CDR1 is KGHSH and CDR2 is LQKENI. CDR3 nucleotides: TGTGCCAGCTCCAGGGAGGTAACGAACACTGAAGCTTTCTTT. It specifies CASSREVTNTEAFF. The complete variable domain, with remaining parts taken from reference TRBV18 and TRBJ1-1, reads NAGVMQNPRHLVRRRGQEARLRCSPMKGHSHVYWYRQLPEEGLKFMVYLQKENIIDESGMPKERFSAEFPKEGPSILRIQQVVRGDSAAYFCASSREVTNTEAFFGQGTRLTVV.

The chain is built from TRBV19 and TRBJ1-5; possible D gene TRBD1, 5 bases. CDR1 and CDR2 from the germline V gene are LNHDA and SQIVND (reference sequence). The CDR3 is 15 amino acids. Trimming removed 7 bases at V and 0 bases at J, with 13 bases between. CDR3 sequence: CASTRGRYSNQPQHF. The CDR3 nucleotides read TGTGCCAGTACCCGGGGGAGATATAGCAATCAGCCCCAGCATTTT.

The genes are TRBV11-3 and TRBJ1-6; 7 nucleotides align to TRBD1. This CDR3 has 14 amino acids. Germline values: CDR1 SGHNT, CDR2 YENEEA. J lost 7 bases, V lost 10 bases, and 10 bases had no gene match. The CDR3 DNA reads as TGTGCCACGCAGAACAGGGGAGCAAATTCACCCCTCCACTTT. Its protein product is CATQNRGANSPLHF. The entire variable domain, with the rest obtained from reference TRBV11-3 and TRBJ1-6, is as follows: EAGVVQSPRYKIIEKKQPVAFWCNPISGHNTLYWYLQNLGQGPELLIRYENEEAVDDSQLPKDRFSAERLKGVDSTLKIQPAELGDSAVYLCATQNRGANSPLHFGNGTRLTVT.

The chain carries TRBV7-2 and TRBJ1-3; D not resolved. Germline V gene data show CDR1 as SGHTA and CDR2 as FQGNSA. V was shortened by 6 bases and J by 2 bases, with 14 bases between the two germline ends. CDR3 size: 15 residues. The CDR3 reads CASRPTQTTGNTIYF. Here the CDR3 DNA reads TGTGCCAGCAGGCCGACGCAAACAACTGGAAACACCATATATTTT.

This sequence joins TRBV6-1 and TRBJ2-3; TRBD1 matches 8 bases. V was clipped by 4 bases and J by 0 bases; unmatched bases: 3. The length of the CDR3 is 15 residues. CDR1 MNHNS and CDR2 SASEGT come from the germline V gene. The CDR3 loop reads CASSARTGSTDTQYF. The CDR3 coding sequence is TGTGCCAGCAGTGCCCGGACAGGGAGCACAGATACGCAGTATTTT.

The chain carries TRBV7-6 and TRBJ2-1, with unresolved D. Germline CDR1 reads SGHVS; CDR2 reads FNYEAQ. Trimming took off 0 bases at V and 8 bases at J, with 20 bases between the two ends. The CDR3 sequence is 17 residues long. The CDR3 nucleotides read TGTGCCAGCAGCTTAGCGCTTTGGGAAACAAAGCGCGATGAGCAGTTCTTC. Amino acid sequence: CASSLALWETKRDEQFF.

The chain employs TRBV5-1 and TRBJ2-3; TRBD2 matches 11 bases. CDR1 is SGHRS, CDR2 YFSETQ, per germline. V trimming: 4 bases; J trimming: 6 bases; junction bases outside the gene matches: 4. This CDR3 spans 14 amino acids. In DNA form, the CDR3 reads TGCGCCAGCAGCCCGCGGACTAGCGGGGATACGCAGTATTTT. Amino acids: CASSPRTSGDTQYF. Full variable domain (rest looked up from reference TRBV5-1 and TRBJ2-3): KAGVTQTPRYLIKTRGQQVTLSCSPISGHRSVSWYQQTPGQGLQFLFEYFSETQRNKGNFPGRFSGRQFSNSRSEMNVSTLELGDSALYLCASSPRTSGDTQYFGPGTRLTVL.

The chain has TRBV4-1 and TRBJ2-2; TRBD2 matches at 7 bases. This CDR3 is built from 15 residues. After removal of 1 base from V and 7 bases from J, the junction contained 6 bases not matched to a gene. Germline-derived CDR1 and CDR2 are MGHRA and YSYEKL. CDR3 bases: TGCGCCAGCAGCCAAGCTGGGGCGGGGGTCGGGGAGCTGTTTTTT. Encoded protein: CASSQAGAGVGELFF.

The V and J genes are TRBV27 and TRBJ1-6; D call uncertain. V lost 8 bases and J 9 bases, leaving 14 bases between the germline ends. Germline CDR1 reads MNHEY; CDR2 reads SMNVEV (reference sequence). CDR3 length equals 13 residues. The CDR3: CASALTPISPLHF. CDR3 coding DNA: TGTGCCAGCGCGCTCACACCTATTTCACCCCTCCACTTT.

The chain joins TRBV6-1 to TRBJ2-1; D gene uncertain. The CDR3 length is 13 residues. Trimming left V 6 bases short and J 5 bases short, with 11 bases between. Looked up from germline, CDR1 is MNHNS and CDR2 is SASEGT. The CDR3 loop reads CASRKNTNNEQFF. CDR3 in DNA: TGTGCCAGCAGAAAAAACACCAACAATGAGCAGTTCTTC.

The chain employs TRBV4-2 and TRBJ2-5; no clear D. The V end lost 4 bases, the J end lost 4 bases, and 13 bases lay between the germline ends. Germline V lookup: CDR1 LGHNA, CDR2 YNFKEQ. CDR3 length: 14 amino acids. The CDR3 DNA sequence: TGTGCCAGCAGCCCGACTCCAGTGGGAGAGACCCAGTACTTC. This translates into CASSPTPVGETQYF.

This chain uses TRBV7-2 with TRBJ2-7; 8 positions match TRBD2. This CDR3 is 15 amino acids long. The trim removed 8 bases at V and 4 bases at J, leaving 13 bases unmatched. Germline CDR1 reads SGHTA; CDR2 reads FQGNSA. CDR3 coding DNA: TGTGCCAGCCATCCTCCGGGACTAGAAAAGTACGAGCAGTACTTC. It specifies CASHPPGLEKYEQYF.

This clone was recorded only once. V usage is TRBV18 and J usage is TRBJ2-5; 10 bases align to TRBD2. V was pared by 2 bases and J by 5 bases, with 8 bases of the junction left unmatched. Germline values: CDR1 KGHSH, CDR2 LQKENI. The CDR3 has 16 amino acids. The CDR3 loop reads CASSPVAGGTGETQYF. In nucleotides, the CDR3 is TGTGCCAGCTCACCAGTAGCGGGGGGCACAGGGGAGACCCAGTACTTC.

J is TRBJ2-5 and V is TRBV27, with 12 bases identical to TRBD1. The V gene end was trimmed by 6 bases and the J gene end by 5 bases; junction bases not matched to a gene: 10. The CDR3 spans 16 residues. Germline V gives CDR1 MNHEY, CDR2 SMNVEV (reference sequence). CDR3 DNA: TGTGCCAGCAGGAGCCAGGGACAGGGGGCATGGGAGACCCAGTACTTC. As protein: CASRSQGQGAWETQYF.

The CDR3: CASSLVGPGGADTQYF. CDR3 nucleotides: TGTGCCAGCAGCTTGGTTGGGCCCGGGGGGGCGGATACGCAGTATTTT. This sequence joins TRBV5-4 and TRBJ2-3; 8 nucleotides match TRBD2. Germline CDR1 is SGHNT and CDR2 is YYREEE (reference sequence). The CDR3 contains 16 residues. After removal of 0 bases from V and 6 bases from J, the junction contained 9 bases not matched to a gene.

The V and J genes are TRBV11-3 and TRBJ1-1, with D unresolved. V lost 6 bases and J 11 bases, leaving 16 bases between the germline ends. This CDR3 region has 12 residues. Germline assignment: CDR1 SGHNT and CDR2 YENEEA. The CDR3 here is CASSSKLGVAFF. DNA of the CDR3: TGTGCCAGCAGTTCCAAACTGGGAGTTGCTTTCTTT. The variable domain in full, with the rest retrieved from reference TRBV11-3 and TRBJ1-1, is EAGVVQSPRYKIIEKKQPVAFWCNPISGHNTLYWYLQNLGQGPELLIRYENEEAVDDSQLPKDRFSAERLKGVDSTLKIQPAELGDSAVYLCASSSKLGVAFFGQGTRLTVV.

V is TRBV6-6 and J is TRBJ2-2; 11 bases are shared with TRBD1. V dropped 6 bases and J dropped 8; count of bases not matched to a gene: 2. This CDR3 is 13 amino acids long. Germline V gene lookup returns CDR1 MNHNY and CDR2 SVGAGI (reference sequence). The CDR3 DNA reads TGTGCCAGCAGGGGACAGGGGGTGGGGGAGCTGTTTTTT. Translated, it gives CASRGQGVGELFF.

The chain combines TRBV5-1 with TRBJ2-1; 8 bases fit TRBD2. Germline V gene sequence: CDR1 SGHRS, CDR2 YFSETQ. V lost 3 bases and J lost 2; bases outside the gene matches: 7. CDR3 length: 16 amino acids. As DNA, the CDR3 is TGCGCCAGCAGCTCCGGTTCGGGAGGGCCCTACAATGAGCAGTTCTTC. It translates to CASSSGSGGPYNEQFF.